The table lists the clone carrying this T cell receptor (beta chain) with a few counts. What it binds is unknown. This CDR3 has 14 amino acids. Looked up from germline, CDR1 is SQVTM and CDR2 is ANQGSEA. V was trimmed by 2 bases and J by 2 bases, leaving 12 bases between them. The data derive from a study of T-cell memory formation after mild COVID-19. Employing constant-segment primers, 5'RACE generated TCR alpha and TCR beta cDNA libraries bearing sample barcodes and UMIs. MiXCR was run by TCRdb on the 5' RACE reads, yielding one entry per CDR3 protein. The sample includes 35,000 to 50,000 distinct CDR3 sequences, 6% to 7% of them seen just once. Study-wide results and limits: Among clones contracting day 15 to 85, CD4/CD8 was balanced, whereas later expanders leaned CD4+. CD4+ contracting clones lay mainly in CM and EM, CD8+ ones in EMRA. Among clones peaking at day 37 in the second wave, SARS-CoV-2 specificity remained unconfirmed.

The receptor comes from an adult who had mild COVID-19 (a few samples of this study predate the infection). Cell type and time point are not known. The specimen sequenced was PBMCs or a T cell subset sorted from them (not recorded which). This sequence joins TRBV29-1 and TRBJ1-2; D not certain. The CDR3 loop is CSVERGFSNYGYTF. The CDR3 nucleotides read TGCAGCGTTGAAAGAGGGTTCAGCAACTATGGCTACACCTTC.